Presented here are 16 T cell receptor beta chains from one specimen sequenced in a study of cytomegalovirus exposure and HLA in healthy donors. Primers for the PCR totalled 60 Vbeta and 13 Jbeta. The data were produced by immunoSEQ multiplex PCR, yet TCRdb's version contains in-frame clones alone and is incomplete. The sample carries about 130,000 clones, approximately 83% recorded once. Specimen: PBMCs. The receptors derive from a girl aged 2 to 10 in good health and CMV-seronegative.

This sequence joins TRBV2 and TRBJ1-1, with 9 bases identical to TRBD1. The CDR3 has 17 residues. Trimming took 3 bases from V and 2 from J; bases not matched to a gene: 10. Germline V gene data show CDR1 as SNHLY and CDR2 as FYNNEI. CDR3 DNA sequence: TGTGCCAGCAGTGACCCCCACAGGGGGCGGGTTAACACTGAAGCTTTCTTT. This gives the protein CASSDPHRGRVNTEAFF.

A single count supports this clone. The chain carries TRBV5-5 and TRBJ2-7, with 8 bases identical to TRBD2. Germline V gene data show CDR1 as SGHKS and CDR2 as YYEKEE (reference sequence). The CDR3 is 15 residues long. The V segment lost 3 bases and the J segment 3 bases; nucleotides outside the gene matches: 8. The CDR3 loop reads CASSYETSVNYEQYF. The DNA for the CDR3 is TGTGCCAGCAGCTACGAGACTAGCGTCAACTACGAGCAGTACTTC.

This clone showed up just once. This chain connects TRBV19 to TRBJ1-1; D is possibly TRBD1 (6 bases). The V end lost 0 bases, the J end lost 5 bases, and 13 bases lay between the germline ends. Germline assignment: CDR1 LNHDA and CDR2 SQIVND (reference sequence). The CDR3 is 15 residues long. The CDR3 is CASSIERGTGTEAFF. The CDR3 DNA is TGTGCCAGTAGTATAGAAAGGGGGACGGGGACTGAAGCTTTCTTT.

The rearrangement uses TRBV29-1 and TRBJ2-7; 7 nucleotides match TRBD1. From germline, CDR1 is SQVTM and CDR2 ANQGSEA. The length of the CDR3 is 14 residues. V shed 6 bases and J 0 bases; nucleotides not matched to a gene: 8. Here the CDR3 reads CSVGTGESSYEQYF. The CDR3 region has the DNA TGCAGCGTCGGAACAGGGGAATCCTCCTACGAGCAGTACTTC.

The rearrangement uses TRBV19 and TRBJ1-6; 8 bases are shared with TRBD1. V lost 10 bases, J lost 8 bases, and 7 bases stayed unmatched. Germline assignment: CDR1 LNHDA and CDR2 SQIVND (reference sequence). The CDR3 runs to 13 residues. This CDR3 is CATADRAYSPLHF. The CDR3 DNA is TGTGCCACCGCGGACAGGGCTTATTCACCCCTCCACTTT. The full variable domain, with the rest looked up from reference TRBV19 and TRBJ1-6, is DGGITQSPKYLFRKEGQNVTLSCEQNLNHDAMYWYRQDPGQGLRLIYYSQIVNDFQKGDIAEGYSVSREKKESFPLTVTSAQKNPTAFYLCATADRAYSPLHFGNGTRLTVT.

The chain couples TRBV2 to TRBJ2-3; 8 positions match TRBD2. The ends lost 8 bases at V and 3 bases at J; junction bases unmatched: 7. The CDR3 is 14 residues long. CDR1 and CDR2 from the germline V gene are SNHLY and FYNNEI. CDR3 DNA sequence: TGTGCCAGCGTAGGCGGGAGGTTGACAGATACGCAGTATTTT. Translating it yields CASVGGRLTDTQYF.

The chain joins TRBV27 to TRBJ1-1, with D unclear. The CDR3 covers 14 residues. The ends were cut back, 4 bases at V and 1 base at J, with 10 bases in the middle. Per germline, CDR1 MNHEY and CDR2 SMNVEV (reference sequence). The CDR3 sequence is CASSSLRGNTEAFF. The DNA of the CDR3 is TGTGCCAGCAGTTCCCTGAGAGGGAACACTGAAGCTTTCTTT.

This chain connects TRBV7-9 to TRBJ2-5; TRBD2 is a possible D gene (6 bases). Trimming cost V 4 bases and J 0 bases, with 15 bases left between them. The V gene's germline CDR1 is SEHNR and CDR2 FQNEAQ (reference sequence). The CDR3 runs 16 residues. The CDR3 nucleotides are TGTGCCAGCAGCTCGGGGGACCCTGGGTACCAAGAGACCCAGTACTTC. This codes for CASSSGDPGYQETQYF.

Comments on this clone: Sequence at one end of the junction differs from germline and may be a read error. Other DNA variants within this sample encode the same CDR3. The J gene is TRBJ2-2, the V gene TRBV6-4, with 8 bases fitting TRBD2. CDR3 size: 15 residues. Germline V gene data show CDR1 as MRHNA and CDR2 as SNTAGT. CDR3 region: CASSPGGQNTGELFF. The CDR3 DNA follows: TGTGCCAGCTCCCCGGGGGGGCAGAACACCGGGGAACTGTTTTTT.

The chain joins TRBV5-1 to TRBJ2-3; D possibly corresponds to TRBD1 (6 bases). The CDR3 sequence is 17 residues long. Germline CDR1 is SGHRS and CDR2 is YFSETQ. V gave up 0 bases and J gave up 0 bases, with 14 bases separating them. In DNA form, the CDR3 reads TGCGCCAGCAGCTTGGCCGTTGGGGGCCAAAGCACAGATACGCAGTATTTT. It specifies CASSLAVGGQSTDTQYF. The full variable domain, with the rest looked up from reference TRBV5-1 and TRBJ2-3, is KAGVTQTPRYLIKTRGQQVTLSCSPISGHRSVSWYQQTPGQGLQFLFEYFSETQRNKGNFPGRFSGRQFSNSRSEMNVSTLELGDSALYLCASSLAVGGQSTDTQYFGPGTRLTVL.

This clone has only one observation. V usage is TRBV28 and J usage is TRBJ1-2; TRBD1 matches at 9 bases. Germline loops: CDR1 MDHEN, CDR2 SYDVKM. The trim removed 10 bases at V and 0 bases at J, leaving 9 bases unmatched. The CDR3 has 15 amino acids. The CDR3 region has the DNA TGTGCCACCCCCCGGGACAGGGCCTCTAACTATGGCTACACCTTC. It encodes CATPRDRASNYGYTF.

This chain uses TRBV30 with TRBJ2-2; 10 positions match TRBD2. V dropped 4 bases and J dropped 2; count of bases not matched to a gene: 4. The CDR3 runs 15 residues. Germline V CDR1 and CDR2: GTSNPN, SVGIG (reference sequence). CDR3 in amino acids: CAWKKREGNTGELFF. DNA of the CDR3: TGTGCCTGGAAGAAGCGGGAGGGCAACACCGGGGAGCTGTTTTTT.

The CDR3: CASREDTAPPYEQYF. The CDR3 DNA reads as TGCGCCAGCAGGGAGGATACGGCCCCCCCCTACGAGCAGTACTTC. The chain links TRBV5-1 to TRBJ2-7; a possible D gene is TRBD2 (5 bases). The V end was cut by 5 bases, the J end by 2 bases, with 17 bases between. Per germline, CDR1 SGHRS and CDR2 YFSETQ. CDR3 length: 15 residues.

The J gene is TRBJ2-1, the V gene TRBV4-1; 8 bases line up with TRBD2. The germline gives CDR1 MGHRA, CDR2 YSYEKL. CDR3 length equals 14 residues. After removal of 1 base from V and 9 bases from J, the junction contained 5 bases not matched to a gene. CDR3 nucleotides: TGCGCCAGCAGCCAAGTGCGGGGGGCCAGTGAGCAGTTCTTC. Translating gives CASSQVRGASEQFF.

The V and J genes are TRBV4-1 and TRBJ2-3; D ambiguous. Germline CDR1 is MGHRA and CDR2 is YSYEKL. CDR3 length equals 15 residues. The V gene lost 1 base and the J gene lost 0 bases, with 8 bases spanning the gap. The CDR3 loop reads CASSQVTVSTDTQYF. The CDR3 DNA reads TGCGCCAGCAGCCAAGTAACGGTTAGCACAGATACGCAGTATTTT.

This clone was seen only a few times. J is TRBJ1-5 and V is TRBV7-8; 9 bases align to TRBD1. The CDR3 runs to 16 residues. V gave up 5 bases and J gave up 2 bases; unmatched junction bases: 7. Germline assignment: CDR1 SGHVS and CDR2 FQNEAQ. The CDR3 reads CASSKHRTGGNQPQHF. The CDR3, as DNA: TGTGCCAGCAGCAAGCACCGGACAGGGGGCAATCAGCCCCAGCATTTT.